This T cell receptor beta chain was observed in a study of shared clonotypes between healthy human individuals. CD8 cells regarded as naive lacked CD45RO, were positively chosen for CCR7, and omitted terminally differentiated effector memory CD45RA+ cells. The count of this clone is one. V lost 0 bases, J lost 0 bases, and 16 bases lay in between. Germline loops: CDR1 SNHLY, CDR2 FYNNEI. The CDR3 is made up of 18 amino acids. Clones were read by immunoSEQ multiplex PCR, and TCRdb kept only the in-frame ones, dropping some. The profile shows about 2.1 million clones, approximately 92% of them singletons.

The V gene is TRBV2, the J gene TRBJ2-3, with a possible D match to TRBD2 (6 bases). Sequencing input: naive CD8+ T cells from PBMCs. This receptor was identified in a man aged 18 to 29 in good health. Some clones in this sample may be carry-over from other donors' samples. DNA of the CDR3: TGTGCCAGCAGTGAAGCAGGAAGTAGCGGAACTAGCACAGATACGCAGTATTTT. It codes for CASSEAGSSGTSTDTQYF.